A selection of T cell receptor beta chains follows, all from one sample in a study of T cell responses to AZD1222 COVID-19 vaccine. Produced via immunoSEQ multiplex PCR; TCRdb's table is partial and in-frame only. The repertoire has approximately 160,000 clones, around 88% of them found once; the top ten carry around 2.2%. The sequences come from peripheral blood, collected on day 0 of AZD1222 vaccination. The receptor source for this set is an adult in good health. Both conserved end residues are part of each CDR3. The D gene is left open where the match is weak. Clone size appears in some rows only: once, few, many, or a class for an expanded clone.

.,TRBJ1-2,TRBV14,.,TGTGCCAGCAGCCAAGTGGGTTCTGGCTACACCTTC,CASSQVGSGYTF
.,TRBJ1-2,TRBV7-2,TRBD1,TGTGCCAGCAGCTTCGGGGTGGGCAGGGGGGATGGCTACACCTTC,CASSFGVGRGDGYTF
.,TRBJ2-7,TRBV27,.,TGTGCCAGCAGCCCGTTTCGAGCATCCTACGAGCAGTACTTC,CASSPFRASYEQYF
.,TRBJ1-6,TRBV6-1,.,TGTGCCAGCAGTGATAGGCAAGGACAATCACCCTTCCACTTT,CASSDRQGQSPFHF
.,TRBJ2-1,TRBV6-2/TRBV6-3,TRBD2,TGTGCCAGCAGTTACGCACTAGCGGGAGTGAATGAGCAGTTCTTC,CASSYALAGVNEQFF
.,TRBJ2-2,TRBV9,TRBD2,TGTGCCAGCAGCGTAACAGCGGGAGCGACCGGGGAGCTGTTTTTT,CASSVTAGATGELFF
.,TRBJ1-1,TRBV5-6,.,TGTGCCAGCAGCTTGGAGGGAGTTGGGTACACTGAAGCTTTCTTT,CASSLEGVGYTEAFF
.,TRBJ1-5,TRBV30,.,TGTGCCTGGAGTGTGCGGACAGAAGGAGTTCAGCCCCAGCATTTT,CAWSVRTEGVQPQHF
few,TRBJ1-1,TRBV29-1,.,TGCAGCGTGGCCACCAACTCTGAGACTGAAGCTTTCTTT,CSVATNSETEAFF
.,TRBJ1-1,TRBV18,TRBD1,TGTGCCAGCTCCCGGAAGGAGACAGGGACGAACACTGAAGCTTTCTTT,CASSRKETGTNTEAFF
.,TRBJ2-6,TRBV6-2/TRBV6-3,TRBD2,TGTGCCAGCAGTTCACTAGCGGGAGCTAATGGGGCCAACGTCCTGACTTTC,CASSSLAGANGANVLTF
.,TRBJ2-7,TRBV6-4,.,TGTGCCAGCAGTGAGAGACAGGTATGGAACGAGCAGTACTTC,CASSERQVWNEQYF
.,TRBJ2-2,TRBV27,.,TGTGCCAGCAGTTTTAGTGGGGAGCTGTTTTTT,CASSFSGELFF
.,TRBJ2-1,TRBV7-2,TRBD2,TGTGCCAGCAGCTTACCCCTAGCGGGAGCCTCCTACAATGAGCAGTTCTTC,CASSLPLAGASYNEQFF
once,TRBJ2-5,TRBV12-3/TRBV12-4,.,TGTGCCAGCAGTTTACCCCACAGGGAGGCCCAGTACTTC,CASSLPHREAQYF
.,TRBJ2-3,TRBV5-1,.,TGCGCCAGCAGCACCGGGGGGCGGGTAGGCACAGATACGCAGTATTTT,CASSTGGRVGTDTQYF
.,TRBJ2-1,TRBV12-5,TRBD2,TGTGCTAGTGGAAGACTAGCGGGAGGTGGCAATGAGCAGTTCTTC,CASGRLAGGGNEQFF
.,TRBJ1-4,TRBV6-5,TRBD1,TGTGCCAGCAGTTACGGACAGGGCCCTAATGAAAAACTGTTTTTT,CASSYGQGPNEKLFF
.,TRBJ2-3,TRBV27,TRBD2,TGTGCCAGCAGTCCCCCGACTAGCGGGAGAGTGGGGACAGATACGCAGTATTTT,CASSPPTSGRVGTDTQYF
.,TRBJ1-3,TRBV6-5,.,TGTGCCAGCAGGCACAAGGGCGGACAGTCAAACACCATATATTTT,CASRHKGGQSNTIYF
.,TRBJ2-7,TRBV30,.,TGTGCCTGGAGTGTATCCACCTACGAGCAGTACTTC,CAWSVSTYEQYF
.,TRBJ1-5,TRBV14,.,TGTGCCAGCAGCCTACAGGGTGGGAATCAGCCCCAGCATTTT,CASSLQGGNQPQHF
.,TRBJ1-1,TRBV9,.,TGTGCCAGCAGCGCTACAGGGACCGGCACTGAAGCTTTCTTT,CASSATGTGTEAFF
.,TRBJ2-5,TRBV24-1,TRBD2,TGTGCCACCAGTGAGTGGACTAGCGGGAAAGAGACCCAGTACTTC,CATSEWTSGKETQYF
.,TRBJ2-1,TRBV6-2/TRBV6-3,TRBD2,TGTGCCAGCAGTTACCCGCTCGGGGGGACTAGCGGGAGGCCCTCCTACAATGAGCAGTTCTTC,CASSYPLGGTSGRPSYNEQFF
.,TRBJ2-2,TRBV4-3,TRBD1,TGCGCCAGCAGCCAAGGAGGGGGCGGACCTAACACCGGGGAGCTGTTTTTT,CASSQGGGGPNTGELFF
.,TRBJ2-6,TRBV11-3,.,TGTGCCAGCAGCGCCAGGGGGGGATCTGGGGCCAACGTCCTGACTTTC,CASSARGGSGANVLTF
.,TRBJ1-3,TRBV18,.,TGTGCCAGCTCCGTGGACAGTGCCTCTGGAAACACCATATATTTT,CASSVDSASGNTIYF
once,TRBJ1-1,TRBV7-9,.,TGTGCCAGCAGCCGAGGCCAGGGAGGCACTGAAGCTTTCTTT,CASSRGQGGTEAFF
.,TRBJ1-1,TRBV28,.,TGTGCCAGCAGTTTAAGGGTTGGTGAAGCTTTCTTT,CASSLRVGEAFF
few,TRBJ1-2,TRBV25-1,.,TGTGCCAGCAGTCCCCGGTGGTTAATGGCGGCAGGGAGTATCGGCTACACCTTC,CASSPRWLMAAGSIGYTF
.,TRBJ2-2,TRBV20-1,TRBD2,TGCAGTGCTAGTAATCTAGCGGGGACCGGGGAGCTGTTTTTT,CSASNLAGTGELFF
.,TRBJ2-2,TRBV10-3,.,TGTGCCATCAGTGAGCGGGATGCCGGGGAGCTGTTTTTT,CAISERDAGELFF
.,TRBJ2-6,TRBV5-1,TRBD1,TGCGCCAGCAGCTTATTACCGGGACAGGGGGCGTTAGGGGCCAACGTCCTGACTTTC,CASSLLPGQGALGANVLTF
.,TRBJ1-5,TRBV18,TRBD1,TGTGCCAGCTCACCTCTAGGTGGGACAGGAAAAATAACCGAGCCCCAGCATTTT,CASSPLGGTGKITEPQHF
.,TRBJ2-5,TRBV27,.,TGTGCCAGCAGCCATAGGGGCGGCGAGACCCAGTACTTC,CASSHRGGETQYF
.,TRBJ1-4,TRBV2,TRBD1,TGTGCCAGCAGTGAGACTGGACAGGGGGCGGTGAAACTGTTTTTT,CASSETGQGAVKLFF
.,TRBJ2-1,TRBV28,TRBD1,TGTGCCAGCAGTTTATGGGACAGGAAGGATCAGTTCTTC,CASSLWDRKDQFF
.,TRBJ1-6,TRBV6-1,TRBD1,TGTGCCAGCAGTGACCGGACAGGGTCGCAATCACCCCTCCACTTT,CASSDRTGSQSPLHF
.,TRBJ2-7,TRBV6-5,TRBD1,TGTGCCAGCAGTTACACCGGACAGGGGGCCAACGAGCAGTACTTC,CASSYTGQGANEQYF
.,TRBJ1-2,TRBV5-6,TRBD1,TGTGCCAGCAGCTTGGTGGGACAGAACTATGGCTACACCTTC,CASSLVGQNYGYTF
.,TRBJ2-2,TRBV7-2,.,TGTGCCAGCAGCCAGCGGACGGGAACCGGGGAGCTGTTTTTT,CASSQRTGTGELFF
.,TRBJ2-7,TRBV11-2,.,TGTGCCAGCAGCTTACCAGGGTACGAGCAGTACTTC,CASSLPGYEQYF
.,TRBJ1-5,TRBV5-4,TRBD1,TGTGCCAGCAGCTTGGGAGGGGGCGGCAAGCCCCAGCATTTT,CASSLGGGGKPQHF
once,TRBJ1-2,TRBV27,.,TGTGCCAGCAGTTTCCTGGGAGAGGGCTACACCTTC,CASSFLGEGYTF
.,TRBJ1-6,TRBV4-2,.,TGTGCCAGCAGCCAAGGAAGGGGCGTGAATTCACCCCTCCACTTT,CASSQGRGVNSPLHF
few,TRBJ1-2,TRBV2,.,TGTGCCAGCAGGTTAATAGGCTACACCTTC,CASRLIGYTF
.,TRBJ1-6,TRBV20-1,.,TGCAGTGCTAGTTCCGGGGCAAGTAATTCACCCCTCCACTTT,CSASSGASNSPLHF
.,TRBJ1-1,TRBV28,.,TGTGCCAGCAGAGGAGTCGGGGAGGGAGCTTTCTTT,CASRGVGEGAFF
.,TRBJ2-7,TRBV12-3/TRBV12-4,.,TGTGCCAGCAGTTTACGGCAGACCTACGAGCAGTACTTC,CASSLRQTYEQYF
.,TRBJ2-2,TRBV12-5,.,TGTGCTAGTGGTTTGGGCACAGGGCCCACCGGGGAGCTGTTTTTT,CASGLGTGPTGELFF
.,TRBJ2-7,TRBV27,.,TGTGCCTGCAGTAAAGGCAGAACCTACGAGCAGTACTTC,CACSKGRTYEQYF
.,TRBJ1-2,TRBV4-1,.,TGCGCCAGCAGCCAAGATCTTCGGGGGGCAAGGTATGGCTACACCTTC,CASSQDLRGARYGYTF
.,TRBJ2-1,TRBV12-3/TRBV12-4,.,TGTGCCAGCAGTTTCGGGGCGGATGAGCAGTTCTTC,CASSFGADEQFF
few,TRBJ1-2,TRBV13,TRBD1,TGTGCCAGCAGCGGGGACAGGTTCTATGGCTACACCTTC,CASSGDRFYGYTF
.,TRBJ2-1,TRBV12-3/TRBV12-4,TRBD2,TGTGCCAGCAGTTTCCTAGCGGGGAATGAGCAGTTCTTC,CASSFLAGNEQFF
.,TRBJ1-5,TRBV6-5,.,TGTGCCAGCAGTTCGCGTGGGACACCTAATCAGCCCCAGCATTTT,CASSSRGTPNQPQHF
.,TRBJ2-2,TRBV7-7,.,TGTGCTAGCAGCCAGAGGGCGGGGGCGCGGGACACCGGGGAGCTGTTTTTT,CASSQRAGARDTGELFF
.,TRBJ2-7,TRBV5-1,TRBD2,TGCGCCAGCAGCCCGGGACTAGCGGGAGCACGGACCTACGAGCAGTACTTC,CASSPGLAGARTYEQYF